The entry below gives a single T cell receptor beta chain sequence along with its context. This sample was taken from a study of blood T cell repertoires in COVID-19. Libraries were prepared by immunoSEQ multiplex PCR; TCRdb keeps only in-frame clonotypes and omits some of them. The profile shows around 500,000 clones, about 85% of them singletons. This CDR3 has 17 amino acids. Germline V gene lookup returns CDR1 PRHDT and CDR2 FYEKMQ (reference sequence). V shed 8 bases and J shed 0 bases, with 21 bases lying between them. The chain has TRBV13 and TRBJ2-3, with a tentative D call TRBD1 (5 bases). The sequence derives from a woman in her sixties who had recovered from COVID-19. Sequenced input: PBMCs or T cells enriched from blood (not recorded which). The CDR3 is CASREGAVPPSTDTQYF. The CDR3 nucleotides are TGTGCCAGCCGAGAAGGGGCGGTTCCTCCTAGCACAGATACGCAGTATTTT. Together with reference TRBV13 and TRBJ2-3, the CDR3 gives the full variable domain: AAGVIQSPRHLIKEKRETATLKCYPIPRHDTVYWYQQGPGQDPQFLISFYEKMQSDKGSIPDRFSAQQFSDYHSELNMSSLELGDSALYFCASREGAVPPSTDTQYFGPGTRLTVL.